This T cell receptor beta chain comes out of a study of blood T cell repertoires in COVID-19. The CDR3 runs 13 residues. V dropped 3 bases and J dropped 5; count of bases not matched to a gene: 4. CDR1 SQVTM and CDR2 ANQGSEA come from the germline V gene. Assay used: immunoSEQ multiplex PCR; TCRdb lists only in-frame clones, some missing. The sample includes around 140,000 clones, roughly 90% of them seen just once. The receptor was derived from a man aged 65 to 85 with active COVID-19. V usage is TRBV29-1 and J usage is TRBJ2-1, with 7 bases fitting TRBD1. Sample: peripheral blood. For the CDR3, the DNA is TGCAGCGTTGAGGGAGACAGGGACAATGAGCAGTTCTTC. The encoded protein is CSVEGDRDNEQFF.